The 17 T cell receptor beta chains listed next were all sequenced from one sample in a study of technical replicates of blood from several donors (dated by TCRdb to 2017 to 2019). The method behind the library was the immunoSEQ multiplex PCR assay. TCRdb holds this immuneACCESS table with in-frame rearrangements only. Some clones are missing; in checked studies, unresolved V genes explain under half, and the rest has no known cause. Counted in this sample were just under 85,000 clones; around nine tenths of them appeared once. The top ten constitute approximately 0.25% of the sample. The sequencing sample was made of T cells isolated from PBMCs. These receptors were collected from a human donor in good health.

The gene calls are TRBV4-1 and TRBJ2-3; 9 nucleotides match TRBD1. J gave up 5 bases and V 4 bases, and 10 bases lay outside the gene matches. Looked up from germline, CDR1 is MGHRA and CDR2 is YSYEKL. The CDR3 is made up of 16 amino acids. The CDR3 sequence is CASSPRPGQGKDTQYF. The CDR3 nucleotides read TGCGCCAGCAGCCCCCGTCCGGGACAGGGTAAAGATACGCAGTATTTT.

The chain has TRBV6-1 and TRBJ1-1; D call uncertain. The CDR3 runs 12 residues. Trimming stripped 11 bases from V and 0 bases from J, with 10 bases between. CDR1 MNHNS and CDR2 SASEGT come from the germline V gene. In DNA form, the CDR3 reads TGTGCCGGAGGGTCCATGAACACTGAAGCTTTCTTT. Protein: CAGGSMNTEAFF.

The chain links TRBV7-7 to TRBJ2-2; perhaps TRBD2 as D (5 bases). Per the germline V gene, CDR1 is SSHAT and CDR2 is FNYEAQ (reference sequence). Trimming cost V 3 bases and J 4 bases, with 12 bases left between them. CDR3 length: 15 amino acids. CDR3 DNA: TGTGCCAGCAGCTTGTTTGGGAGCGGCACCGGGGAGCTGTTTTTT. It codes for CASSLFGSGTGELFF. Full variable domain (rest looked up from reference TRBV7-7 and TRBJ2-2): GAGVSQSPRYKVTKRGQDVTLRCDPISSHATLYWYQQALGQGPEFLTYFNYEAQPDKSGLPSDRFSAERPEGSISTLTIQRTEQRDSAMYRCASSLFGSGTGELFFGEGSRLTVL.

V usage is TRBV10-3 and J usage is TRBJ2-7; D gene unclear. V lost 6 bases, J lost 4 bases, and 16 bases lay in between. The CDR3 is made up of 14 amino acids. In germline, CDR1 is ENHRY, CDR2 SYGVKD. The CDR3 DNA is TGTGCCATCAGGGCCAGTCAAGAGGCTTACGAGCAGTACTTC. Protein: CAIRASQEAYEQYF.

The rearrangement uses TRBV27 and TRBJ1-1; 8 nucleotides agree with TRBD1. The CDR3 consists of 15 residues. The ends lost 4 bases at V and 4 bases at J; junction bases unmatched: 8. Germline values: CDR1 MNHEY, CDR2 SMNVEV (reference sequence). Written as DNA, the CDR3 is TGTGCCAGCAGTTGGACAGGGTGGTTCCTCACTGAAGCTTTCTTT. It yields the protein CASSWTGWFLTEAFF.

CDR3 protein: CASSLGQGGGYTF. The CDR3 DNA reads TGCGCCAGCAGCTTGGGACAGGGTGGTGGCTACACCTTC. The V and J genes are TRBV5-1 and TRBJ1-2; 7 positions match TRBD1. V shed 0 bases, J shed 7 bases, and the junction held 3 bases outside the gene matches. CDR3 length: 13 residues. CDR1 is SGHRS and CDR2 is YFSETQ in the germline V gene.

V usage is TRBV2 and J usage is TRBJ2-7; D unclear. This CDR3 is 17 amino acids long. Germline CDR1 SNHLY, CDR2 FYNNEI. Deletions cut 6 bases from V and 2 bases from J, with 23 bases between. The CDR3 sequence is CASSSALITTLAYEQYF. In nucleotides, the CDR3 is TGTGCCAGCAGCAGCGCCCTGATAACTACGCTGGCCTACGAGCAGTACTTC.

The rearrangement links TRBV5-4 to TRBJ1-2; 10 nucleotides match TRBD1. V gave up 2 bases and J gave up 7 bases; unmatched junction bases: 8. CDR3 length equals 15 residues. The V gene's germline CDR1 is SGHNT and CDR2 YYREEE (reference sequence). DNA for the CDR3: TGTGCCAGCAGCTTTATGGGACAGGGGTCCGGTGGCTACACCTTC. It encodes CASSFMGQGSGGYTF. Full variable domain (remainder filled in from reference TRBV5-4 and TRBJ1-2): ETGVTQSPTHLIKTRGQQVTLRCSSQSGHNTVSWYQQALGQGPQFIFQYYREEENGRGNFPPRFSGLQFPNYSSELNVNALELDDSALYLCASSFMGQGSGGYTFGSGTRLTVV.

The chain recombines TRBV7-9 with TRBJ2-1; D is perhaps TRBD2 (7 bases). Trimming took 0 bases from V and 5 from J, leaving 17 bases between them. The germline CDR1 and CDR2 sequences are SEHNR and FQNEAQ (reference sequence). The CDR3 totals 17 residues. The CDR3 DNA reads as TGTGCCAGCAGCTTAGCGGAGGGGGGGGCAGGGGACAATGAGCAGTTCTTC. It yields the protein CASSLAEGGAGDNEQFF.

V is TRBV30 and J is TRBJ2-6, with 7 bases lining up with TRBD1. The CDR3 covers 14 residues. V gave up 3 bases and J gave up 2 bases; unmatched junction bases: 1. The germline CDR1 and CDR2 sequences are GTSNPN and SVGIG (reference sequence). The CDR3 DNA sequence: TGTGCCTGGAGAGGGACAGCTGGGGCCAACGTCCTGACTTTC. Translation: CAWRGTAGANVLTF.

The CDR3 DNA follows: TGTGCCAGCAGCCGGGGGGGCCAGATTAGGACCCAGTACTTC. Its translation: CASSRGGQIRTQYF. The chain couples TRBV7-9 to TRBJ2-5; 8 nucleotides agree with TRBD2. The trim removed 5 bases at V and 7 bases at J, leaving 9 bases unmatched. The germline gives CDR1 SEHNR, CDR2 FQNEAQ (reference sequence). CDR3 length: 14 amino acids.

This chain joins TRBV19 and TRBJ1-6; D may be TRBD1 (6 bases). V was trimmed by 3 bases and J by 0 bases, leaving 15 bases between them. The germline gives CDR1 LNHDA, CDR2 SQIVND (reference sequence). The CDR3 is 18 amino acids. CDR3 coding DNA: TGTGCCAGTAGTATGGACAGCTTATCGAGCTCCTATAATTCACCCCTCCACTTT. It encodes CASSMDSLSSSYNSPLHF.

The CDR3 reads CASSGQTNTEAFF. The CDR3 region has the DNA TGTGCCAGCTCGGGACAGACGAACACTGAAGCTTTCTTT. The rearrangement links TRBV6-6 to TRBJ1-1; TRBD1 matches at 7 bases. The CDR3 runs to 13 residues. Unmatched junction bases numbered 4, after V lost 8 bases and J lost 1 base. Germline-derived CDR1 and CDR2 are MNHNY and SVGAGI (reference sequence).

This clone has a single count. This rearrangement joins TRBV7-8 to TRBJ2-7, with 13 positions matching TRBD2. Germline V gene data show CDR1 as SGHVS and CDR2 as FQNEAQ. The CDR3 is 17 residues long. V gave up 5 bases and J gave up 0 bases; unmatched junction bases: 7. CDR3 bases: TGTGCCAGCAGCCTGACTAGCGGGGGGACGAGCTCCTACGAGCAGTACTTC. Translated: CASSLTSGGTSSYEQYF.

The chain uses TRBV7-2 and TRBJ2-5; 12 bases line up with TRBD2. Germline V lookup: CDR1 SGHTA, CDR2 FQGNSA. CDR3 size: 17 residues. The ends lost 3 bases at V and 3 bases at J; junction bases unmatched: 8. The CDR3 DNA reads TGTGCCAGCAGCTTTCCGGGACTAGCGGGTTACAAAGAGACCCAGTACTTC. Its translation: CASSFPGLAGYKETQYF.

V gene TRBV7-9 combines with J gene TRBJ1-2, with D perhaps matching TRBD1 (5 bases). There are 14 residues in the CDR3. Trimming took off 5 bases at V and 7 bases at J, with 17 bases between the two ends. From germline, CDR1 is SEHNR and CDR2 FQNEAQ (reference sequence). This chain's CDR3 is CASSMTALSSGYTF. The CDR3 nucleotides read TGTGCCAGCAGCATGACAGCGCTCTCCTCTGGCTACACCTTC. Complete variable domain (other parts from reference TRBV7-9 and TRBJ1-2): DTGVSQNPRHKITKRGQNVTFRCDPISEHNRLYWYRQTLGQGPEFLTYFQNEAQLEKSRLLSDRFSAERPKGSFSTLEIQRTEQGDSAMYLCASSMTALSSGYTFGSGTRLTVV.

CDR3 region: CASSSELAGGSYNEQFF. The CDR3 DNA reads as TGTGCCAGCAGTTCAGAACTAGCGGGAGGTTCCTACAATGAGCAGTTCTTC. The chain carries TRBV28 and TRBJ2-1, with 12 bases identical to TRBD2. The CDR3 has 17 amino acids. CDR1 MDHEN and CDR2 SYDVKM come from the germline V gene. The V segment lost 4 bases and the J segment 1 base; nucleotides outside the gene matches: 5. Complete variable domain (other parts from reference TRBV28 and TRBJ2-1): DVKVTQSSRYLVKRTGEKVFLECVQDMDHENMFWYRQDPGLGLRLIYFSYDVKMKEKGDIPEGYSVSREKKERFSLILESASTNQTSMYLCASSSELAGGSYNEQFFGPGTRLTVL.